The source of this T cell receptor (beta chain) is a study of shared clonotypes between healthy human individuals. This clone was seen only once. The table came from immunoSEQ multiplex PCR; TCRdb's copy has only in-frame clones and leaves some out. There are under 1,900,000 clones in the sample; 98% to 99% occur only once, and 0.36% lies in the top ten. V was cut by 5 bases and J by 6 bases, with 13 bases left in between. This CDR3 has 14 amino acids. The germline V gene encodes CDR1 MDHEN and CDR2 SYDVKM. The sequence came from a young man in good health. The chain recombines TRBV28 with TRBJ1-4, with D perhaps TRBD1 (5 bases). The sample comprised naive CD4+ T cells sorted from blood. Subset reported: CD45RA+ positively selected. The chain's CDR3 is CASSVTGGDEKLFF. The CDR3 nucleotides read TGTGCCAGCAGTGTGACTGGGGGGGATGAAAAACTGTTTTTT.